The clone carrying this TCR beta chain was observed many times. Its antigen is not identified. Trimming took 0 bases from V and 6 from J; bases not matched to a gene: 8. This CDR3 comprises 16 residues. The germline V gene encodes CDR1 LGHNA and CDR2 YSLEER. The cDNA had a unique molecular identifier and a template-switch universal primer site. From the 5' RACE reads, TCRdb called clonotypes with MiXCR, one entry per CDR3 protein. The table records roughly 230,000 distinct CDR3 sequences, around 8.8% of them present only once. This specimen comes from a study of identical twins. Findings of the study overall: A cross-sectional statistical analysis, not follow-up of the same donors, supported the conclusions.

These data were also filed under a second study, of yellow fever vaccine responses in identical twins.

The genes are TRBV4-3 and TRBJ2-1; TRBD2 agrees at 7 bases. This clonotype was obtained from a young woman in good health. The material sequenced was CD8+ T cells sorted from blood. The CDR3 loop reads CASSQDWLAETNEQFF. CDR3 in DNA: TGCGCCAGCAGCCAAGATTGGCTAGCGGAAACCAATGAGCAGTTCTTC.